This passage covers 16 T cell receptor beta chains from one sample sequenced in a study of T-cell memory formation after mild COVID-19. TCRdb fed the 5' RACE reads into MiXCR, producing one record per CDR3 protein. The sample shows 250,000 or so distinct CDR3 sequences, roughly 18% of them seen only once. Sequenced material: PBMCs or a T cell subset sorted from them (not recorded which). The receptor source for this set is a young man who had mild COVID-19 (a few samples of this study predate the infection). Cell type and time point are not known.

This clonotype was observed a few times. The chain carries TRBV5-6 and TRBJ1-1; D possibly corresponds to TRBD1 (6 bases). Germline V gene data show CDR1 as SGHDT and CDR2 as YYEEEE. This CDR3 contains 12 residues. V lost 5 bases and J 9 bases, leaving 14 bases between the germline ends. The chain's CDR3 is CASSREQGKAFF. CDR3 bases: TGTGCCAGCAGTCGCGAACAGGGAAAAGCTTTCTTT.

The table lists this clonotype with a few counts. This chain joins TRBV7-9 and TRBJ2-3; D unresolved. From germline, CDR1 is SEHNR and CDR2 FQNEAQ (reference sequence). CDR3 size: 15 residues. V lost 2 bases and J lost 2, with 11 bases in between. CDR3 in amino acids: CASSLLHGVTDTQYF. The CDR3 coding sequence is TGTGCCAGCAGCTTATTGCATGGAGTCACAGATACGCAGTATTTT.

The V call is TRBV7-2, the J call TRBJ2-1; TRBD1 is a possible D gene (5 bases). Trimming shortened V by 0 bases and J by 7 bases, and 13 bases separated the two germline ends. The CDR3 spans 15 residues. Germline CDR1 SGHTA, CDR2 FQGNSA. CDR3 amino acids: CASSLALTDPNEQFF. CDR3 sequence (DNA): TGTGCCAGCAGCTTAGCCCTGACAGACCCAAATGAGCAGTTCTTC.

J is TRBJ2-3 and V is TRBV29-1, with 11 bases fitting TRBD2. Trimming at V came to 7 bases and at J to 0 bases, leaving 6 bases not matched to a gene. Per the germline V gene, CDR1 is SQVTM and CDR2 is ANQGSEA. This CDR3 region has 15 residues. This CDR3 is CSAMTSGESTDTQYF. The CDR3 nucleotides read TGCAGCGCCATGACTAGCGGGGAGAGCACAGATACGCAGTATTTT.

This clonotype was found many times. The genes are TRBV6-1 and TRBJ2-7; D is uncertain. This CDR3 is 13 amino acids long. The V and J ends lost 5 bases and 1 base respectively, with 9 bases between them. Germline loops: CDR1 MNHNS, CDR2 SASEGT. CDR3 protein: CASSPTGSYEQYF. The CDR3 DNA reads TGTGCCAGCAGTCCGACGGGTTCCTACGAGCAGTACTTC.

This clonotype was picked up a small number of times. Relative to the germline gene, one junction end is altered; a read error may explain this. V is TRBV7-2 and J is TRBJ2-3; 9 positions match TRBD2. CDR1 is SGHTA and CDR2 is FQGNSA in the germline V gene. This CDR3 spans 15 amino acids. CDR3 coding DNA: TGTGCCAGCAGCCTAGCGGGACCTACGGGAGATACGCAGTATTTT. This translates into CASSLAGPTGDTQYF.

This clonotype has ten or more counts. The chain uses TRBV6-5 and TRBJ1-5; tentative D call: TRBD1 (5 bases). CDR1 is MNHEY and CDR2 is SVGAGI in the germline V gene. This CDR3 has 15 amino acids. V shed 2 bases and J shed 3 bases, with 11 bases lying between them. The CDR3 protein is CASSYDGADNQPQHF. Here the CDR3 DNA reads TGTGCCAGCAGTTACGACGGGGCGGACAATCAGCCCCAGCATTTT.

The chain recombines TRBV20-1 with TRBJ2-3; unclear D gene. Per the germline V gene, CDR1 is DFQATT and CDR2 is SNEGSKA (reference sequence). V was shortened by 0 bases and J by 2 bases, with 12 bases between the two germline ends. CDR3 size: 15 residues. The CDR3 here is CSARDVLSTTDTQYF. The CDR3 nucleotides read TGCAGTGCTAGAGATGTCCTCTCAACCACAGATACGCAGTATTTT.

The chain joins TRBV20-1 to TRBJ2-1; perhaps D is TRBD1 or TRBD2 (5 bases each). The CDR3 runs to 13 residues. CDR1 is DFQATT, CDR2 SNEGSKA, per germline (reference sequence). V gave up 6 bases and J gave up 5 bases, with 14 bases separating them. Written as DNA, the CDR3 is TGCAGTGCCCCACGGGGCGCCAACAATGAGCAGTTCTTC. Encoded protein: CSAPRGANNEQFF.

The chain has TRBV2 and TRBJ2-5; D remains unclear. The V end lost 1 base, the J end lost 1 base, and 10 bases lay between the germline ends. This CDR3 comprises 15 residues. CDR1 is SNHLY and CDR2 is FYNNEI in the germline V gene. The CDR3 loop reads CASSEGVGSQETQYF. The DNA for the CDR3 is TGTGCCAGCAGTGAAGGAGTGGGGTCCCAAGAGACCCAGTACTTC.

The J gene is TRBJ1-6, the V gene TRBV7-2; D remains ambiguous. Trimming took off 6 bases at V and 7 bases at J, with 16 bases between the two ends. The CDR3 has 15 residues. CDR1 SGHTA and CDR2 FQGNSA come from the germline V gene. The CDR3 region is CASSLRVMGNSPLHF. The CDR3, as DNA: TGTGCCAGCAGTCTCCGGGTTATGGGGAATTCACCCCTCCACTTT.

The rearrangement links TRBV4-3 to TRBJ2-3; a possible D gene is TRBD2 (5 bases). V was cut by 6 bases and J by 3 bases, with 10 bases left in between. This CDR3 has 13 amino acids. The germline V gene has CDR1 LGHNA and CDR2 YSLEER. The CDR3 here is CASRGAATDTQYF. CDR3 sequence (DNA): TGCGCCAGCAGGGGAGCGGCGACAGATACGCAGTATTTT.

The rearrangement joins TRBV29-1 to TRBJ1-1; D uncertain. Between the trimmed V and J ends, which lost 3 bases and 6 bases, there was a span of 20 bases. CDR3 size: 15 residues. From germline, CDR1 is SQVTM and CDR2 ANQGSEA. In nucleotides, the CDR3 is TGCAGCGTTGATAGAGCTGGGTTGGTTTACGCTGAAGCTTTCTTT. It encodes CSVDRAGLVYAEAFF.

The chain employs TRBV4-2 and TRBJ2-7, with 10 bases matching TRBD1. This CDR3 comprises 16 residues. The junction had 5 bases not matched to a gene; V was cut back by 0 bases and J by 3 bases. Germline CDR1 LGHNA, CDR2 YNFKEQ. The CDR3 spells CASSQDRGQGSYEQYF. Written as DNA, the CDR3 is TGTGCCAGCAGCCAAGATAGGGGACAGGGGAGCTACGAGCAGTACTTC.

This clonotype was detected a few times. CDR3 protein: CASSPGVSNQPQHF. In nucleotides, the CDR3 is TGTGCCAGCAGTCCTGGGGTGAGCAATCAGCCCCAGCATTTT. The rearrangement links TRBV5-5 to TRBJ1-5; D remains ambiguous. Germline V lookup: CDR1 SGHKS, CDR2 YYEKEE (reference sequence). The length of the CDR3 is 14 residues. Deletions cut 5 bases from V and 1 base from J, with 10 bases between.

The table lists this clonotype with a few counts. J is TRBJ2-7 and V is TRBV28, with D tentatively TRBD1 (5 bases). Between the trimmed V and J ends, which lost 2 bases and 3 bases, there was a span of 11 bases. The germline gives CDR1 MDHEN, CDR2 SYDVKM. There are 14 residues in the CDR3. In DNA, the CDR3 is TGTGCCAGCAGTTTACCTGGGCAGGGCTACGAGCAGTACGTC. Amino acids: CASSLPGQGYEQYV.